This T cell receptor beta chain was sequenced during a study of T cell repertoires in cytomegalovirus infection. About the study: CMV epitopes in the study were HLA-C-restricted (recently identified) and HLA-B-restricted (well studied). Through public TCR beta signatures, both CMV infection and matching HLA type were indicated. Findings and limits, study-wide: CMV carriers with the relevant HLA were identified by cumulative public TCR beta family frequency.

Notes on this clonotype: Its specificity is unknown.

Germline CDR1 SGHTA, CDR2 FQGNSA. V was cut by 4 bases and J by 9 bases, with 19 bases left in between. CDR3 length equals 15 residues. A single record per CDR3 protein comes from TCRdb applying MiXCR to the reads. The top ten clones hold 48% of a sample with 450,000 to 650,000 distinct CDR3 sequences, roughly 42% of them seen once. The rearrangement joins TRBV7-2 to TRBJ2-4, with D maybe TRBD2 (5 bases). The receptor was isolated from a human donor in good health (CMV status not recorded). Some clones in this sample may be carry-over from other donors' samples. The source material was cultured PBMCs, sampled from culture after CMV antigen stimulation. In DNA, the CDR3 is TGTGCCAGCAGCTCGTCGAGGCACCCCGGGGTCATTCAGTACTTC. This gives the protein CASSSSRHPGVIQYF. Using reference TRBV7-2 and TRBJ2-4 for the parts outside the CDR3, the full variable domain is GAGVSQSPSNKVTEKGKDVELRCDPISGHTALYWYRQSLGQGLEFLIYFQGNSAPDKSGLPSDRFSAERTGGSVSTLTIQRTQQEDSAVYLCASSSSRHPGVIQYFGAGTRLSVL.